This T cell receptor (beta chain) was sequenced during a study of naive CD8 T cells in extremely preterm neonates. Study findings and constraints: Preterm neonate repertoires were significantly less rich by iChao1 than others.

With respect to this clone: Its antigen is not known.

The V gene end was trimmed by 5 bases and the J gene end by 9 bases; junction bases not matched to a gene: 11. From germline, CDR1 is KGHSH and CDR2 LQKENI. There are 15 residues in the CDR3. Sequencing used immunoSEQ multiplex PCR; TCRdb keeps in-frame clones, though not all of them. The top ten hold 0.56% of the sample, which has about 5,100 clones, under 99% seen once. Sorting kept Annexin V-negative CD3+CD8+CD45RA+CCR7+ naive T cells. The chain recombines TRBV18 with TRBJ1-5; 9 nucleotides agree with TRBD1. The origin of this receptor is a human donor in good health. The source material was naive CD8+ T cells from blood. CDR3 loop: CASSAGTGIVRPQHF. CDR3 DNA sequence: TGTGCCAGCTCAGCCGGGACAGGGATTGTTAGGCCCCAGCATTTT.